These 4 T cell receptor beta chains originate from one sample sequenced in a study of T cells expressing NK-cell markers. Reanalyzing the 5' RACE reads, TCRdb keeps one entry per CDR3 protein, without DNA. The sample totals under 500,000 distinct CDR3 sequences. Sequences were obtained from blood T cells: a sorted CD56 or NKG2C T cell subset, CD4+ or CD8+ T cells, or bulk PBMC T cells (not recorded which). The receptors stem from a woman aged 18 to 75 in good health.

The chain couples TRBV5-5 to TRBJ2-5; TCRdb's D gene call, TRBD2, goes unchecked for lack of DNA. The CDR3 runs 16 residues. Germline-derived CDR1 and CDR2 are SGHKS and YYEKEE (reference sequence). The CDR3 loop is CASAYASGSILETQYF.

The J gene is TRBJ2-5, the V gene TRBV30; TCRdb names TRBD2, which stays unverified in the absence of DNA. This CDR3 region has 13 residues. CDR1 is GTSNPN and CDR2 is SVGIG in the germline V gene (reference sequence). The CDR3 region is CAWSGYSRTTQYF.

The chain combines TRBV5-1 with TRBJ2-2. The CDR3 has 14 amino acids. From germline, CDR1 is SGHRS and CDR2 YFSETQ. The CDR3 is CASSSSHGTGELFF.

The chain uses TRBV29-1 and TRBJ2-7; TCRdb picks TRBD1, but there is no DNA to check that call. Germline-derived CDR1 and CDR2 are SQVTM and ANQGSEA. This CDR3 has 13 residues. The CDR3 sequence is CSGSGGGSNEQYF.